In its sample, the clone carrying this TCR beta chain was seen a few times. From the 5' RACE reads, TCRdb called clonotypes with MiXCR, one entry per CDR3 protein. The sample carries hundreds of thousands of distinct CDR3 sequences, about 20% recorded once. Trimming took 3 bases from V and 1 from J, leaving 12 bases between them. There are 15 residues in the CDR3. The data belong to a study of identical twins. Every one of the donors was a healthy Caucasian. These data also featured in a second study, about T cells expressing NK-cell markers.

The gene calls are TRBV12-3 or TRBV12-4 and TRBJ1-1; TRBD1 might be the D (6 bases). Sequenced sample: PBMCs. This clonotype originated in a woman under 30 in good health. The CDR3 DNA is TGTGCCAGCAGTTTGACAGGAATAAAGAACACTGAAGCTTTCTTT. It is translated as CASSLTGIKNTEAFF.